What follows are 29 T cell receptor beta chains derived from one specimen sequenced in a study of radiotherapy plus CTLA-4 blockade in lung cancer. The table came from immunoSEQ multiplex PCR; TCRdb's copy has only in-frame clones and leaves some out. This table has under 40,000 clones, roughly 70% appearing once. The sample consisted of peripheral blood, taken from a patient treated with radiotherapy plus ipilimumab. These receptors originate from a human donor with non-small cell lung cancer who had stable disease on radiotherapy plus ipilimumab.

This chain connects TRBV7-8 to TRBJ2-3, with TRBD2 identical over 8 bases. The CDR3 is made up of 16 amino acids. Germline V gene sequence: CDR1 SGHVS, CDR2 FQNEAQ. V was clipped by 4 bases and J by 6 bases; unmatched bases: 12. The CDR3, as DNA: TGTGCCAGCAGCTCCCCGGTGCGCGGGAGGAGGGATACGCAGTATTTT. Its protein is CASSSPVRGRRDTQYF.

This sequence joins TRBV11-2 and TRBJ1-2, with a possible D match to TRBD1 (5 bases). V was clipped by 1 base and J by 4 bases, with 7 bases between them. Germline CDR1 SGHAT, CDR2 FQNNGV. The CDR3 is made up of 13 amino acids. The CDR3 sequence is CASSLGQSYGYTF. DNA for the CDR3: TGTGCCAGCAGCTTAGGACAGAGCTATGGCTACACCTTC.

The chain carries TRBV11-2 and TRBJ2-7; D is uncertain. Germline CDR1 and CDR2: SGHAT and FQNNGV. The CDR3 is 13 residues long. The ends were cut back, 2 bases at V and 4 bases at J, with 9 bases in the middle. The CDR3 here is CASSLSFSYEQYF. The CDR3 region has the DNA TGTGCCAGCAGCTTATCTTTTTCTTACGAGCAGTACTTC.

This chain joins TRBV7-2 and TRBJ2-1, with 8 positions matching TRBD2. CDR1 and CDR2 from the germline V gene are SGHTA and FQGNSA. The CDR3 has 15 amino acids. V dropped 5 bases and J dropped 7; count of bases not matched to a gene: 10. CDR3 sequence reads: CASSLRSGRWNEQFF. The CDR3 DNA reads as TGTGCCAGCAGCCTCCGAAGCGGGAGATGGAATGAGCAGTTCTTC.

This clone was counted a few times. This rearrangement joins TRBV4-2 to TRBJ2-1; D gene ambiguous. Germline values: CDR1 LGHNA, CDR2 YNFKEQ. V gave up 0 bases and J gave up 8 bases, with 5 bases separating them. The CDR3 runs to 12 residues. The CDR3: CASSQDVHEQFF. In DNA form, the CDR3 reads TGTGCCAGCAGCCAAGATGTACATGAGCAGTTCTTC.

This clone is classed as medium-sized. V gene TRBV7-6 combines with J gene TRBJ2-7, with TRBD1 as a possible D gene (5 bases). Germline loops: CDR1 SGHVS, CDR2 FNYEAQ. CDR3 size: 13 residues. The V end lost 4 bases, the J end lost 2 bases, and 9 bases lay between the germline ends. The CDR3 is CASSWGRTYEQYF. The DNA of the CDR3 is TGTGCCAGCAGCTGGGGCAGGACCTACGAGCAGTACTTC.

The chain is built from TRBV6-5 and TRBJ2-7, with D unresolved. This CDR3 region has 15 residues. V was cut by 7 bases and J by 3 bases, with 19 bases left in between. Germline V gene lookup returns CDR1 MNHEY and CDR2 SVGAGI. The CDR3 DNA is TGTGCCAGCACCAGCTCTTGGACGGTATACTACGAGCAGTACTTC. Residues: CASTSSWTVYYEQYF.

The chain combines TRBV6-6 with TRBJ2-7; 10 nucleotides line up with TRBD1. The CDR3 consists of 14 residues. The germline gives CDR1 MNHNY, CDR2 SVGAGI (reference sequence). V shed 6 bases and J 2 bases; nucleotides not matched to a gene: 4. In nucleotides, the CDR3 is TGTGCCAGCAGGGGACAGGGGAGGACCTACGAGCAGTACTTC. Translated, it gives CASRGQGRTYEQYF.

The J gene is TRBJ2-6, the V gene TRBV2, with D possibly called TRBD1 or TRBD2 (5 bases each). V shed 3 bases and J shed 0 bases, with 18 bases lying between them. This CDR3 has 19 amino acids. Germline V CDR1 and CDR2: SNHLY, FYNNEI. The CDR3, as DNA: TGTGCCAGCAGTGATCCGGCAGGGACCATGCTCTCTGGGGCCAACGTCCTGACTTTC. This gives the protein CASSDPAGTMLSGANVLTF.

The chain has TRBV10-3 and TRBJ2-1; no clear D. The CDR3 length is 15 residues. V was cut by 1 base and J by 0 bases, with 7 bases left in between. Germline CDR1 reads ENHRY; CDR2 reads SYGVKD. The DNA for the CDR3 is TGTGCCATCAGTGAGTTGGACGACTCCTACAATGAGCAGTTCTTC. This codes for CAISELDDSYNEQFF.

The chain employs TRBV9 and TRBJ2-5, with TRBD2 identical over 9 bases. With 3 bases clipped from V and 2 bases from J, the junction kept 2 bases outside the gene matches. The CDR3 is 14 amino acids. Germline V lookup: CDR1 SGDLS, CDR2 YYNGEE. CDR3 loop: CASSASGRQETQYF. In DNA, the CDR3 is TGTGCCAGCAGCGCAAGCGGGAGGCAAGAGACCCAGTACTTC.

The chain couples TRBV15 to TRBJ2-7, with 7 bases aligning to TRBD1. This CDR3 is built from 15 residues. Germline CDR1 reads LNHNV; CDR2 reads YYDKDF (reference sequence). After removal of 1 base from V and 6 bases from J, the junction contained 9 bases not matched to a gene. CDR3 sequence: CATSRGETGWSEQYF. The DNA of the CDR3 is TGTGCCACCAGCAGAGGCGAGACAGGGTGGTCCGAGCAGTACTTC.

CDR3 DNA sequence: TGCGCCAGTTCAGGGGTCCTAGCTAACTATGGCTACACCTTC. It encodes CASSGVLANYGYTF. V gene TRBV4-3 combines with J gene TRBJ1-2, with D tentatively TRBD1 (6 bases). The CDR3 is 14 amino acids. CDR1 and CDR2 from the germline V gene are LGHNA and YSLEER. V gave up 9 bases and J gave up 0 bases, with 14 bases separating them.

V and J are TRBV7-2 and TRBJ2-1; 10 positions agree with TRBD2. The V and J ends lost 3 bases and 9 bases, in that order; junction bases with no gene match: 5. The CDR3 is made up of 14 amino acids. Per germline, CDR1 SGHTA and CDR2 FQGNSA. Here the CDR3 reads CASSLGLALFEQFF. The CDR3 DNA sequence: TGTGCCAGCAGCTTGGGACTAGCGTTGTTTGAGCAGTTCTTC.

The gene calls are TRBV7-9 and TRBJ1-2; D is possibly TRBD1 (5 bases). Germline loops: CDR1 SEHNR, CDR2 FQNEAQ (reference sequence). Trimming removed 2 bases from V and 7 bases from J, with 14 bases in between. The CDR3 totals 14 residues. In DNA form, the CDR3 reads TGTGCCAGCAGCTTAAGTGGGGGGAGCAGTGGCTACACCTTC. Protein product: CASSLSGGSSGYTF.

This clone turned up a few times. The chain couples TRBV12-1 to TRBJ1-2. TRBV12-1 corresponds to a pseudogene. This CDR3 is built from 12 residues. Here the CDR3 reads CASSPPVEGYTF. CDR3 in DNA: TGTGCCAGCAGCCCCCCGGTGGAGGGCTACACCTTC.

The chain is built from TRBV19 and TRBJ1-5, with D maybe TRBD1 (6 bases). Germline V gene data show CDR1 as LNHDA and CDR2 as SQIVND (reference sequence). This CDR3 is 16 amino acids long. V lost 10 bases and J 4 bases, leaving 23 bases between the germline ends. CDR3 amino acids: CATSGGLTGRNQPQHF. CDR3 in DNA: TGTGCCACCTCCGGGGGCCTCACAGGGAGGAATCAGCCCCAGCATTTT.

The rearrangement joins TRBV4-3 to TRBJ2-1; possibly TRBD1 or TRBD2 for D (5 bases each). CDR3 length equals 17 residues. The V and J ends lost 0 bases and 7 bases respectively, with 19 bases between them. Germline lookup yields CDR1 LGHNA and CDR2 YSLEER. The CDR3: CASSQDGTNDPFNEQFF. For the CDR3, the DNA is TGCGCCAGCAGCCAAGATGGGACCAACGACCCATTTAATGAGCAGTTCTTC.

This clone is a singleton in its sample. This chain links TRBV10-2 with TRBJ2-1, with 11 nucleotides matching TRBD2. Trimming took 8 bases from V and 6 from J; bases not matched to a gene: 3. The germline gives CDR1 WSHSY, CDR2 SAAADI. The CDR3 loop spans 13 amino acids. Written as DNA, the CDR3 is TGCGCCAGCCGGCTAGCGGGAGGCAATGAGCAGTTCTTC. This encodes CASRLAGGNEQFF.

The chain uses TRBV19 and TRBJ2-3; 12 bases align to TRBD1. This CDR3 is built from 14 residues. Unmatched junction bases numbered 8, after V lost 11 bases and J lost 5 bases. Germline V CDR1 and CDR2: LNHDA, SQIVND (reference sequence). The CDR3 DNA is TGTGCCGTAAGGGACAGGGGGCGGGGAGATACGCAGTATTTT. Translated: CAVRDRGRGDTQYF. Full variable domain (missing parts from reference TRBV19 and TRBJ2-3): DGGITQSPKYLFRKEGQNVTLSCEQNLNHDAMYWYRQDPGQGLRLIYYSQIVNDFQKGDIAEGYSVSREKKESFPLTVTSAQKNPTAFYLCAVRDRGRGDTQYFGPGTRLTVL.

This clone has only a few counts. The chain uses TRBV6-6 and TRBJ2-7; perhaps D is TRBD1 or TRBD2 (5 bases each). Germline values: CDR1 MNHNY, CDR2 SVGAGI (reference sequence). The V end was cut by 2 bases, the J end by 5 bases, with 13 bases between. This CDR3 region has 14 residues. CDR3 in amino acids: CASSYPGRSDEQYF. DNA of the CDR3: TGTGCCAGCAGTTACCCGGGACGGTCGGACGAGCAGTACTTC.

V and J are TRBV25-1 and TRBJ2-2; D is perhaps TRBD1 or TRBD2 (5 bases each). The CDR3 runs 13 residues. The germline V gene encodes CDR1 MGHDK and CDR2 SYGVNS. The V end lost 6 bases, the J end lost 3 bases, and 8 bases lay between the germline ends. CDR3: CASSWGYTGELFF. CDR3 DNA: TGTGCCAGCAGCTGGGGGTACACCGGGGAGCTGTTTTTT.

The chain recombines TRBV18 with TRBJ1-2; D is perhaps TRBD1 (6 bases). The CDR3 is 13 residues long. Germline loops: CDR1 KGHSH, CDR2 LQKENI. V was cut by 2 bases and J by 4 bases, with 8 bases left in between. The CDR3 protein is CASSPGGPYGYTF. CDR3 sequence (DNA): TGTGCCAGCTCACCAGGGGGCCCCTATGGCTACACCTTC. The variable domain in full, with the rest retrieved from reference TRBV18 and TRBJ1-2, is NAGVMQNPRHLVRRRGQEARLRCSPMKGHSHVYWYRQLPEEGLKFMVYLQKENIIDESGMPKERFSAEFPKEGPSILRIQQVVRGDSAAYFCASSPGGPYGYTFGSGTRLTVV.

The gene calls are TRBV6-1 and TRBJ2-5, with a possible D match to TRBD1 (6 bases). The end of the DNA aligns better with TRBJ2-7, so the J call may be wrong. Germline V lookup: CDR1 MNHNS, CDR2 SASEGT. CDR3 length: 13 residues. This CDR3 is CASSSGHGAEQYF. In nucleotides, the CDR3 is TGTGCCAGCAGCTCGGGACACGGGGCCGAGCAGTACTTC.

This clone was detected once. The gene calls are TRBV7-9 and TRBJ2-2, with 8 bases identical to TRBD1. The CDR3 runs to 16 residues. Germline V gene sequence: CDR1 SEHNR, CDR2 FQNEAQ (reference sequence). V shed 5 bases, J shed 0 bases, and the junction held 5 bases outside the gene matches. The CDR3 loop reads CASSQQQGANTGELFF. For the CDR3, the DNA is TGTGCCAGCAGCCAACAACAGGGGGCGAACACCGGGGAGCTGTTTTTT.

V and J are TRBV19 and TRBJ2-1; D uncertain. Trimming left V 5 bases short and J 7 bases short, with 9 bases between. The CDR3 is made up of 12 amino acids. Per germline, CDR1 LNHDA and CDR2 SQIVND (reference sequence). CDR3 in DNA: TGTGCCAGTAGTGAAGACTGGAATGAGCAGTTCTTC. It translates to CASSEDWNEQFF.

This clone was observed a single time. CDR3 protein: CASSFGAGEADEQYF. In DNA form, the CDR3 reads TGTGCCAGCAGCTTTGGAGCGGGAGAAGCTGACGAGCAGTACTTC. The V gene is TRBV11-3, the J gene TRBJ2-7, with 8 nucleotides matching TRBD2. From germline, CDR1 is SGHNT and CDR2 YENEEA. This CDR3 is 15 amino acids long. V shed 3 bases, J shed 5 bases, and the junction held 9 bases outside the gene matches.

This clone was recorded a few times. V is TRBV25-1 and J is TRBJ1-1, with D tentatively TRBD1 (6 bases). V was cut by 8 bases and J by 1 base, with 17 bases left in between. CDR1 and CDR2 (germline): MGHDK, SYGVNS. The CDR3 is made up of 15 amino acids. The DNA of the CDR3 is TGTGCCAGCCGCAACAGGGCGCAGGGGAACACTGAAGCTTTCTTT. It yields the protein CASRNRAQGNTEAFF.

The chain links TRBV18 to TRBJ1-4, with 7 bases matching TRBD1. The CDR3 is 15 amino acids. In germline, CDR1 is KGHSH, CDR2 LQKENI. J gave up 3 bases and V 1 base, and 2 bases lay outside the gene matches. The CDR3 loop reads CASSPRDSPNEKLFF. The CDR3 coding sequence is TGTGCCAGCTCACCACGGGACAGTCCTAATGAAAAACTGTTTTTT.